Following are 25 T cell receptor beta chains from one sample sequenced in a study of beta chain features in type 1 diabetes. The sequenced template was cDNA made from the entire isolated RNA. Measured with immunoSEQ multiplex PCR; TCRdb has only the in-frame clones, and not every one. The top ten clones hold 0.02% to 0.025% of a sample with about 900,000 clones, roughly a sixth of them seen once. The sequenced sample was naive CD4+ T cells from blood. The receptors come from a woman younger than 35 in good health.

Notes on this clone: Other DNA variants within this sample encode the same CDR3. This chain links TRBV5-4 with TRBJ2-4; D gene ambiguous. V was shortened by 0 bases and J by 8 bases, with 9 bases between the two germline ends. This CDR3 contains 13 residues. The V gene's germline CDR1 is SGHNT and CDR2 YYREEE (reference sequence). In DNA form, the CDR3 reads TGTGCCAGCAGCTTGGTGAATGGCGACATTCAGTACTTC. Its protein product is CASSLVNGDIQYF. Filled out from reference TRBV5-4 and TRBJ2-4, the complete variable domain reads ETGVTQSPTHLIKTRGQQVTLRCSSQSGHNTVSWYQQALGQGPQFIFQYYREEENGRGNFPPRFSGLQFPNYSSELNVNALELDDSALYLCASSLVNGDIQYFGAGTRLSVL.

This chain joins TRBV7-2 and TRBJ2-7; weak D call: TRBD2 (5 bases). The CDR3 covers 15 residues. Trimming took off 1 base at V and 6 bases at J, with 16 bases between the two ends. CDR1 and CDR2 from the germline V gene are SGHTA and FQGNSA. The CDR3 nucleotides are TGTGCCAGCAGCTTAGACCCGACTAAAAGGCTCGAGCAGTACTTC. This translates into CASSLDPTKRLEQYF.

This clone was seen more than once but under ten times. Distinct nucleotide sequences in the sample also encode this CDR3. The chain couples TRBV20-1 to TRBJ2-7, with D tentatively TRBD1 (5 bases). The V and J ends lost 3 bases and 4 bases respectively, with 7 bases between them. The CDR3 runs to 11 residues. Germline CDR1 DFQATT, CDR2 SNEGSKA (reference sequence). For the CDR3, the DNA is TGCAGTGCTAGCAGGGAATACGAGCAGTACTTC. It yields the protein CSASREYEQYF.

The gene calls are TRBV10-3 and TRBJ1-2; a possible D gene is TRBD1 (6 bases). Trimming removed 2 bases from V and 6 bases from J, with 16 bases in between. There are 15 residues in the CDR3. Germline V CDR1 and CDR2: ENHRY, SYGVKD. For the CDR3, the DNA is TGTGCCATCAGTGAGCCCTATCGGACAGCTCATGGCTACACCTTC. Translating it yields CAISEPYRTAHGYTF.

This clone has a handful of counts. The rearrangement links TRBV29-1 to TRBJ1-1; D remains unclear. This CDR3 region has 13 residues. V was clipped by 4 bases and J by 5 bases, with 14 bases between them. Germline values: CDR1 SQVTM, CDR2 ANQGSEA. This CDR3 reads CSVVTWDGTEAFF. The CDR3 bases are TGCAGCGTTGTGACTTGGGATGGGACTGAAGCTTTCTTT.

This clone was counted only a few times. The chain carries TRBV2 and TRBJ2-5; TRBD1 might be the D (5 bases). Trimming took off 9 bases at V and 0 bases at J, with 11 bases between the two ends. This CDR3 is built from 13 residues. The germline gives CDR1 SNHLY, CDR2 FYNNEI. In nucleotides, the CDR3 is TGTGCCAGTTATAGGGGCTACCAAGAGACCCAGTACTTC. This encodes CASYRGYQETQYF.

J is TRBJ2-7 and V is TRBV5-1; 9 bases are shared with TRBD2. The germline V gene encodes CDR1 SGHRS and CDR2 YFSETQ. The CDR3 covers 16 residues. The V segment lost 4 bases and the J segment 3 bases; nucleotides outside the gene matches: 11. The CDR3 nucleotides read TGCGCCAGCAGCCGGGAGATAGCGGGAGTTAGCTACGAGCAGTACTTC. Residues: CASSREIAGVSYEQYF.

This clone has a handful of counts. This chain connects TRBV7-9 to TRBJ2-1; 10 nucleotides match TRBD1. Germline V gives CDR1 SEHNR, CDR2 FQNEAQ (reference sequence). The junction had 2 bases not matched to a gene; V was cut back by 3 bases and J by 0 bases. There are 16 residues in the CDR3. The CDR3, as DNA: TGTGCCAGCAGCTTGGGACAGGGGATCTCCTACAATGAGCAGTTCTTC. Translating gives CASSLGQGISYNEQFF.

The chain recombines TRBV7-6 with TRBJ1-5; D unclear. The CDR3 has 17 amino acids. Trimming took 1 base from V and 0 from J, leaving 13 bases between them. Per the germline V gene, CDR1 is SGHVS and CDR2 is FNYEAQ. CDR3 residues: CASSLGPGHYSNQPQHF. The CDR3 DNA reads as TGTGCCAGCAGCTTAGGCCCAGGTCACTATAGCAATCAGCCCCAGCATTTT.

This clone was recorded only once. The chain is built from TRBV27 and TRBJ1-2; D unclear. The CDR3 loop spans 15 amino acids. Per the germline V gene, CDR1 is MNHEY and CDR2 is SMNVEV (reference sequence). The V end lost 1 base, the J end lost 2 bases, and 11 bases lay between the germline ends. The CDR3 is CASSLFGLPNYGYTF. The CDR3 region has the DNA TGTGCCAGCAGTTTATTTGGATTACCGAACTATGGCTACACCTTC.

This chain connects TRBV19 to TRBJ1-2, with 9 bases matching TRBD1. CDR1 and CDR2 from the germline V gene are LNHDA and SQIVND (reference sequence). Unmatched junction bases numbered 3, after V lost 6 bases and J lost 4 bases. This CDR3 is built from 13 residues. CDR3 in amino acids: CASRGTGLYGYTF. DNA of the CDR3: TGTGCCAGTAGAGGGACAGGGCTCTATGGCTACACCTTC.

On this clone: Other DNA sequences in the sample encode the same CDR3. The V and J genes are TRBV6-5 and TRBJ1-5; unclear D gene. With 0 bases removed from V and 6 bases from J, the gap between germline ends came to 6 bases. CDR3 length: 13 amino acids. From germline, CDR1 is MNHEY and CDR2 SVGAGI. This CDR3 reads CASSYSRGQPQHF. In nucleotides, the CDR3 is TGTGCCAGCAGTTACTCCCGGGGTCAGCCCCAGCATTTT.

V is TRBV5-8 and J is TRBJ2-3; TRBD1 matches 9 bases. The CDR3 loop spans 14 amino acids. Trimming at V came to 7 bases and at J to 2 bases, leaving 5 bases not matched to a gene. Germline V gene lookup returns CDR1 SGHTS and CDR2 YDEGEE. The CDR3 region has the DNA TGTGCCAGCCTCCGGGACAGGGACACAGATACGCAGTATTTT. Translating gives CASLRDRDTDTQYF.

The chain recombines TRBV21-1 with TRBJ2-4. TRBV21-1 is labeled a pseudogene. The CDR3 covers 16 residues. CDR3 loop: CASSGTDNLAKNIQYF. As DNA, the CDR3 is TGTGCCAGCAGTGGGACGGACAACTTAGCCAAAAACATTCAGTACTTC.

The rearrangement links TRBV7-2 to TRBJ2-7; D not resolved. This CDR3 is 15 amino acids long. Trimming removed 5 bases from V and 1 base from J, with 15 bases in between. In germline, CDR1 is SGHTA, CDR2 FQGNSA. The DNA for the CDR3 is TGTGCCAGCAGCCCGAGGTCGCTATCTTCCTACGAGCAGTACTTC. It yields the protein CASSPRSLSSYEQYF.

V and J are TRBV6-5 and TRBJ2-2, with a weak D call TRBD2 (6 bases). This CDR3 has 13 amino acids. Germline CDR1 reads MNHEY; CDR2 reads SVGAGI. Trimming pared 8 bases from V and 6 bases from J, leaving 13 bases between. The CDR3 sequence: CASGLTISGELFF. As DNA, the CDR3 is TGTGCCAGCGGACTAACGATATCCGGGGAGCTGTTTTTT.

The chain combines TRBV11-2 with TRBJ1-2, with a possible D match to TRBD1 (5 bases). The V end was cut by 5 bases, the J end by 2 bases, with 12 bases between. The CDR3 has 14 residues. CDR1 and CDR2 from the germline V gene are SGHAT and FQNNGV. DNA of the CDR3: TGTGCCAGCAGCCATCCGGACAAGAACTATGGCTACACCTTC. Translation gives CASSHPDKNYGYTF.

The chain recombines TRBV6-1 with TRBJ1-1; perhaps TRBD1 as D (6 bases). Germline assignment: CDR1 MNHNS and CDR2 SASEGT. CDR3 length equals 14 residues. The V and J ends lost 5 bases and 1 base respectively, with 11 bases between them. For the CDR3, the DNA is TGTGCCAGCAGTTTTGCACAGGGGAACACTGAAGCTTTCTTT. Its translation: CASSFAQGNTEAFF.

The table lists this clone with a few counts. For the CDR3, the DNA is TGTGCCAGCAGCGTAGGACCTGCTGCCTTGTCCGATACGCAGTATTTT. Translation: CASSVGPAALSDTQYF. The gene calls are TRBV9 and TRBJ2-3; D is undetermined. The germline V gene encodes CDR1 SGDLS and CDR2 YYNGEE. Trimming stripped 0 bases from V and 6 bases from J, with 17 bases between. This CDR3 is built from 16 residues.

V and J are TRBV11-2 and TRBJ2-5, with D unclear. CDR1 is SGHAT, CDR2 FQNNGV, per germline. This CDR3 region has 12 residues. The V gene lost 6 bases and the J gene lost 7 bases, with 12 bases spanning the gap. The CDR3 sequence: CASRFPGLTQYF. CDR3 DNA: TGTGCCAGCAGGTTCCCGGGTTTGACCCAGTACTTC.

V usage is TRBV5-1 and J usage is TRBJ2-3; TRBD1 is a possible D gene (6 bases). CDR3 length: 14 residues. Trimming took 4 bases from V and 10 from J, leaving 19 bases between them. CDR1 and CDR2 (germline): SGHRS, YFSETQ. The CDR3 coding sequence is TGCGCCAGCAGCGTAGATCAGGGGTCCCGGCCGCAGTATTTT. This gives the protein CASSVDQGSRPQYF.

Concerning this clone itself: Sequence at one end of the junction differs from germline and may be a read error. This chain joins TRBV5-6 and TRBJ2-5; D unclear. Germline values: CDR1 SGHDT, CDR2 YYEEEE. This CDR3 comprises 11 residues. The CDR3 region has the DNA TGTGCCGGCAGCTTGTATGAGACCCAGTACTTC. Protein product: CAGSLYETQYF.

The chain carries TRBV6-6 and TRBJ2-7, with 10 nucleotides matching TRBD2. CDR3 size: 15 residues. Unmatched junction bases numbered 9, after V lost 6 bases and J lost 4 bases. The germline V gene encodes CDR1 MNHNY and CDR2 SVGAGI (reference sequence). The CDR3, as DNA: TGTGCCAGCAGCTCCACTAGCGGGATTCCGTACGAGCAGTACTTC. Its translation is CASSSTSGIPYEQYF.

The sample holds a few counts of this clone. The chain uses TRBV5-5 and TRBJ2-7, with 7 bases matching TRBD1. Per germline, CDR1 SGHKS and CDR2 YYEKEE (reference sequence). The ends lost 2 bases at V and 6 bases at J; junction bases unmatched: 11. This CDR3 is 15 amino acids long. The CDR3 is CASSFRTGVEVEQYF. The CDR3 DNA reads as TGTGCCAGCAGCTTCCGGACAGGCGTCGAGGTCGAGCAGTACTTC. The whole variable domain, filled in from reference TRBV5-5 and TRBJ2-7, reads DAGVTQSPTHLIKTRGQQVTLRCSPISGHKSVSWYQQVLGQGPQFIFQYYEKEERGRGNFPDRFSARQFPNYSSELNVNALLLGDSALYLCASSFRTGVEVEQYFGPGTRLTVT.

This clone appeared a few times. The chain uses TRBV5-6 and TRBJ2-7; D not resolved. CDR3 length: 11 residues. V was trimmed by 4 bases and J by 6 bases, leaving 8 bases between them. The germline gives CDR1 SGHDT, CDR2 YYEEEE. Here the CDR3 DNA reads TGTGCCAGCAGCCGGACGGCCGAGCAGTACTTC. Its protein is CASSRTAEQYF.